This T cell receptor (beta chain) is from a study of blood T cell repertoires in COVID-19. Study summary: The samples span acute and convalescent COVID-19 from the United States, Italy and Spain.

Profiling relied on immunoSEQ multiplex PCR, and the TCRdb table lists in-frame clones only, not all of them. The sample contains some 250,000 clones, about 88% of which appear only once. Trimming pared 4 bases from V and 6 bases from J, leaving 8 bases between. This CDR3 has 11 residues. Per the germline V gene, CDR1 is SGHRS and CDR2 is YFSETQ. The sample comprised peripheral blood. The chain links TRBV5-1 to TRBJ2-7; D unresolved. This receptor was taken from a woman in her sixties or seventies with active or convalescent COVID-19. The CDR3 reads CASSSNGEQYF. CDR3 coding DNA: TGCGCCAGCAGCAGTAACGGCGAGCAGTACTTC.